A selection of T cell receptor beta chains follows, all from one sample in a study of blood T cell repertoires in COVID-19. Sequenced by immunoSEQ multiplex PCR; TCRdb stores in-frame clones only, minus some. The data contain roughly 290,000 clones, 90% of them singletons. Sequencing was performed on PBMCs or T cells enriched from blood (not recorded which). The source is a woman between 18 and 30 years old with acute COVID-19. Both conserved end residues are part of each CDR3. D genes are given only for firm matches.

TRBV4-2	TRBJ2-7	TRBD2	CASSQDLTSGFYEQYF
TRBV5-1	TRBJ2-1	TRBD2	CASSPTSGPSSYNEQFF
TRBV27	TRBJ1-6	-	CASSLKGGGYSPLHF
TRBV5-1	TRBJ1-4	TRBD1	CASTSGAGGEKLFF
TRBV28	TRBJ1-1	-	CASSFGKAGVIVSMNTEAFF
TRBV11-2	TRBJ2-1	TRBD2	CASSSAGTSGRARINEQFF
TRBV7-9	TRBJ2-5	-	CASRAPGPQETQYF
TRBV19	TRBJ1-5	-	CASSITPNQPQHF
TRBV11-3	TRBJ2-2	TRBD2	CASSPTSGRTGELFF
TRBV29-1	TRBJ2-3	-	CSVEQAGTQYF
TRBV6-6	TRBJ2-3	-	CASISGGTDTQYF
TRBV27	TRBJ2-3	-	CASSLRDPYLAADTQYF
TRBV28	TRBJ1-5	-	CASSLRSGDSNQPQHF
TRBV6-5	TRBJ1-6	TRBD1	CASRETGVVNSPLHF
TRBV4-1	TRBJ1-2	-	CASSQVVGGANYGYTF
TRBV4-1	TRBJ2-1	-	CASSPYPYNEQFF
TRBV29-1	TRBJ1-1	-	CSVEEGGYTEAFF
TRBV5-5	TRBJ1-1	-	CASSLDRRAFF
TRBV27	TRBJ2-3	TRBD1	CASSFLGAGGSDTQYF
TRBV6-1	TRBJ2-6	-	CASSELSGANVLTF
TRBV18	TRBJ1-5	-	CASSPPGNQPQHF
TRBV6-5	TRBJ1-5	-	CASRQGPAGNQPQHF
TRBV30	TRBJ2-1	TRBD2	CAWSPERELTRNEQFF
TRBV7-2	TRBJ2-1	TRBD2	CASSSRSGRNEQFF
TRBV27	TRBJ2-2	-	CASTGGRDPGELFF
TRBV10-2	TRBJ1-2	-	CASSRSGIEGYTF
TRBV11-2	TRBJ2-1	TRBD2	CASSPGLAAYNEQFF
TRBV24-1	TRBJ2-1	-	CATSDQTEQFF
TRBV27	TRBJ1-6	-	CASSLYNSPLHF
TRBV4-1	TRBJ2-3	-	CASSQSGRASTDTQYF
TRBV27	TRBJ2-4	TRBD2	CASSIAGGGDIQYF
TRBV5-1	TRBJ1-3	TRBD1	CASSSQQGAGGNTIYF
TRBV6-5	TRBJ2-7	TRBD2	CASSYGRGSTYEQYF
TRBV13	TRBJ2-3	TRBD2	CASSSGGLAGPTDTQYF
TRBV11-2	TRBJ2-1	TRBD1	CASSWGQGAREQFF
TRBV5-1	TRBJ2-3	TRBD2	CASSSTSGRSDTQYF
TRBV10-2	TRBJ2-1	-	CASSWGTYNEQFF